A selection of T cell receptor beta chains follows, all from one sample in a study of post-analysis software for immune sequencing data. TCRdb re-derived calls from the PCR reads in MiXCR, one entry per CDR3 protein. The repertoire holds about 540,000 distinct CDR3 sequences, approximately 34% seen once, with approximately 6% in the top ten. Sequenced material: blood. The receptors shown here come from a girl younger than 18 with multiple sclerosis. Both conserved end residues are part of each CDR3. The order of the fields is CDR3 DNA, CDR3 protein, clone size, V gene, CDR3 length, D gene, J gene. The D gene is left open where the match is weak. Only part of the rows carry a size: once, few, many, or a class if the clone is expanded.

TGCGCCAGCAGCCCAGAGGGACTAGCGGGCCCCTACGAGCAGTACTTC | CASSPEGLAGPYEQYF | few | TRBV4-1 | 16 | TRBD2 | TRBJ2-7
TGTGCCAGCAGTGAAAGAACAGGGAGCCGGACGGACCCGTCTGGCTACACCTTC | CASSERTGSRTDPSGYTF | few | TRBV6-1 | 18 | - | TRBJ1-2
TGTGCCAGCAGTATTGAGTCCAGGGTGCGTGAGCAGTACTTC | CASSIESRVREQYF | few | TRBV5-5 | 14 | - | TRBJ2-5
TGTGCCAGCAGCCGACAGGGTATAGATACGCAGTATTTT | CASSRQGIDTQYF | - | TRBV6-5 | 13 | TRBD1 | TRBJ2-3
TGCAGTGCTAAAGGACAGGGCCCACTAGTTACTAGCACAGATACGCAGTATTTT | CSAKGQGPLVTSTDTQYF | few | TRBV20-1 | 18 | TRBD1 | TRBJ2-3
TGTGCCATCAGTGGTTCCGGGGGGGCGGCAGATACGCAGTATTTT | CAISGSGGAADTQYF | - | TRBV10-3 | 15 | TRBD2 | TRBJ2-3
TGCGCCAGCAGCCAAAACCTCGGGACAGCCGAAGAGACCCAGTACTTC | CASSQNLGTAEETQYF | - | TRBV4-3 | 16 | TRBD1 | TRBJ2-5
TGCGCCAGCAGCCAGGGGGCCCAGACAGCCCACACTGAAGCTTTCTTT | CASSQGAQTAHTEAFF | few | TRBV4-1 | 16 | - | TRBJ1-1
TGCGCCAGCAGAGTAAATACCGGGACAGGGACCTACGAGCAGTACTTC | CASRVNTGTGTYEQYF | - | TRBV5-1 | 16 | TRBD1 | TRBJ2-7
TGTGCCAGCAGCCAAGTTGCTATCGGGGGGGCCCCCGAGACCCAGTACTTC | CASSQVAIGGAPETQYF | many | TRBV4-2 | 17 | TRBD2 | TRBJ2-5
TGTGCCATCACCTTCGACAGGGGGCCCTCCTACGAGCAGTACTTC | CAITFDRGPSYEQYF | many | TRBV10-3 | 15 | TRBD1 | TRBJ2-7
TGCAGTGCGTCCCGGGACATTAGCAATCAGCCCCAGCATTTT | CSASRDISNQPQHF | - | TRBV20-1 | 14 | - | TRBJ1-5
TGCAGCGTTGATACCCCTCAAATTGGGGAGACCCAGTACTTC | CSVDTPQIGETQYF | few | TRBV29-1 | 14 | - | TRBJ2-5
TGCGCCAGCAGCCAAGCAGTGGTGGAGACCCAGTACTTC | CASSQAVVETQYF | few | TRBV4-1 | 13 | - | TRBJ2-5
TGTGCCAGCAGCCAAGGGACGGCCCGCTCCTACAATGAGCAGTTCTTC | CASSQGTARSYNEQFF | - | TRBV14 | 16 | - | TRBJ2-1
TGTGCCAGCTCAACGGGGACACCCGAGCAGTACTTC | CASSTGTPEQYF | - | TRBV18 | 12 | - | TRBJ2-7